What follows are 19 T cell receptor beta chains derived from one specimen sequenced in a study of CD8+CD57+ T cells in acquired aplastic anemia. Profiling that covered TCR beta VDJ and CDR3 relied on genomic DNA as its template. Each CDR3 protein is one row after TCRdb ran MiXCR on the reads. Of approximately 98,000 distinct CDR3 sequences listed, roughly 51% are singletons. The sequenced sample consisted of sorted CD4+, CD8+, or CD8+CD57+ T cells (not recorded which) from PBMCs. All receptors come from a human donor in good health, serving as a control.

The CDR3 region has the DNA TGTGCCACGGGGACCCCGAAGAATGAGGTTAACGAGCAGTACTTC. Translating it yields CATGTPKNEVNEQYF. The V and J genes are TRBV10-3 and TRBJ2-7; D may be TRBD1 or TRBD2 (5 bases each). CDR3 size: 15 residues. The germline V gene encodes CDR1 ENHRY and CDR2 SYGVKD. Trimming pared 10 bases from V and 5 bases from J, leaving 24 bases between.

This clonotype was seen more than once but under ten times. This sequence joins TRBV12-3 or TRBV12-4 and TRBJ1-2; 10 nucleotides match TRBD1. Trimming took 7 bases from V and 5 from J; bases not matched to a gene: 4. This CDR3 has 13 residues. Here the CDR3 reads CASIGTGVYGYTF. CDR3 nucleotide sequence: TGTGCCAGCATCGGGACAGGGGTGTATGGCTACACCTTC.

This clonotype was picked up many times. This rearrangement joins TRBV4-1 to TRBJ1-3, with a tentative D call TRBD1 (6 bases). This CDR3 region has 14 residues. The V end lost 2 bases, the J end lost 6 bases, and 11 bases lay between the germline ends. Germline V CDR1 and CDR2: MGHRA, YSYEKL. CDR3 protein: CASSQQGSENTIYF. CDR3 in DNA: TGCGCCAGCAGCCAACAGGGGAGTGAAAACACCATATATTTT.

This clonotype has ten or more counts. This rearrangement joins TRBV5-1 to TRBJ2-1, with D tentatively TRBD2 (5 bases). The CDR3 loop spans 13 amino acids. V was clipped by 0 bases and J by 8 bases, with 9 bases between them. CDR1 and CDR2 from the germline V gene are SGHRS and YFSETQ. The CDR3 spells CASSLASGYEQFF. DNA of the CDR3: TGCGCCAGCAGCTTGGCGAGCGGCTATGAGCAGTTCTTC. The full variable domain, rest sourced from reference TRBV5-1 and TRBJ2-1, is KAGVTQTPRYLIKTRGQQVTLSCSPISGHRSVSWYQQTPGQGLQFLFEYFSETQRNKGNFPGRFSGRQFSNSRSEMNVSTLELGDSALYLCASSLASGYEQFFGPGTRLTVL.

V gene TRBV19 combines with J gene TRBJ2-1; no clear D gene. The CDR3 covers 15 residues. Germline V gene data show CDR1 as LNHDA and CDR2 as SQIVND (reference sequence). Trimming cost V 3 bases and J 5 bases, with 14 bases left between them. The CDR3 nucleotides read TGTGCCAGTAGTATCCTCCGGTACAGAGACAATGAGCAGTTCTTC. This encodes CASSILRYRDNEQFF.

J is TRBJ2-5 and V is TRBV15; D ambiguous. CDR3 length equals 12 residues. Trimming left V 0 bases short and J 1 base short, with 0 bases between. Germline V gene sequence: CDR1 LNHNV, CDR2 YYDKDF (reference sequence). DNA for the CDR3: TGTGCCACCAGCAGAGACCAAGAGACCCAGTACTTC. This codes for CATSRDQETQYF.

CDR3: CASSPRPPPGELFF. As DNA, the CDR3 is TGTGCCAGCAGCCCGCGACCACCCCCCGGGGAGCTGTTTTTT. V usage is TRBV7-2 and J usage is TRBJ2-2; no reliable D call. V lost 5 bases, J lost 6 bases, and 13 bases lay in between. The CDR3 extends over 14 amino acids. CDR1 is SGHTA and CDR2 is FQGNSA in the germline V gene.

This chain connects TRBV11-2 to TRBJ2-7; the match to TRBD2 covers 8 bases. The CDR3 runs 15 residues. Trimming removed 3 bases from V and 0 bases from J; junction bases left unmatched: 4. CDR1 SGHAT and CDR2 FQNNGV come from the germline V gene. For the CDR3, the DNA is TGTGCCAGCAGCTTTATAGCGGGACCCTCCTACGAGCAGTACTTC. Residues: CASSFIAGPSYEQYF.

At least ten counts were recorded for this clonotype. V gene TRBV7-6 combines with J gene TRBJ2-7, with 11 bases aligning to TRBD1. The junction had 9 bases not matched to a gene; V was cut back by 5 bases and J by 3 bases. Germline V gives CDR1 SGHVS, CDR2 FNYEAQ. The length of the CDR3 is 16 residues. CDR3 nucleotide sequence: TGTGCCAGCAGCGCGGGACAGGGGGTCCCCTACTACGAGCAGTACTTC. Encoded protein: CASSAGQGVPYYEQYF.

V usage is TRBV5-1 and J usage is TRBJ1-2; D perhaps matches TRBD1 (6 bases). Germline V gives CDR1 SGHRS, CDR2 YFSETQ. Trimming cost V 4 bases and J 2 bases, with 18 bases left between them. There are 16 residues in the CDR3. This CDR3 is CASSPEPTGTNYGYTF. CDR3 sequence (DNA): TGCGCCAGCAGCCCAGAGCCGACAGGAACGAACTATGGCTACACCTTC.

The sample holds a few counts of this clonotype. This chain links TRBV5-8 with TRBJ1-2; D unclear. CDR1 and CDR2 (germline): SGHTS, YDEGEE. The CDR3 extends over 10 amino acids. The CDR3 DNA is TGTGTCGGCCCCGCCCCCGGCTACACCTTC. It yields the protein CVGPAPGYTF.

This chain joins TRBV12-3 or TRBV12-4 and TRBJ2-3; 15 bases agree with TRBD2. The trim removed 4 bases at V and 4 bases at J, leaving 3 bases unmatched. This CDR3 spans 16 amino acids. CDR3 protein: CASSSWTSGGADTQYF. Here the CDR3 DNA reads TGTGCCAGCAGTTCTTGGACTAGCGGGGGGGCAGATACGCAGTATTTT.

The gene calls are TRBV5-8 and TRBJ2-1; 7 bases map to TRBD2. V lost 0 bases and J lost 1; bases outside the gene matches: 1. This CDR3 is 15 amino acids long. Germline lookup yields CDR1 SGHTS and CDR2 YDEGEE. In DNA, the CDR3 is TGTGCCAGCAGCTTGGACGGGGGGTCCTACAATGAGCAGTTCTTC. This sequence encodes CASSLDGGSYNEQFF.

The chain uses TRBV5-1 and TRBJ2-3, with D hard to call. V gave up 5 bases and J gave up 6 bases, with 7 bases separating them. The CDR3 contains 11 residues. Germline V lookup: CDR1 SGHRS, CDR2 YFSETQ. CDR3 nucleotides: TGCGCCAGCAGAAAAGGGGATACGCAGTATTTT. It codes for CASRKGDTQYF.

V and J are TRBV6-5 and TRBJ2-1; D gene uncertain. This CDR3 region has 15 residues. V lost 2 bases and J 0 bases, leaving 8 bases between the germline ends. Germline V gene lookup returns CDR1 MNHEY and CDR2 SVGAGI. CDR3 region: CASSYGVSSYNEQFF. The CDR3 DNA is TGTGCCAGCAGTTACGGCGTGAGCTCCTACAATGAGCAGTTCTTC.

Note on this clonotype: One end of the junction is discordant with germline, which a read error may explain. The CDR3 coding sequence is TGTGCCACCAGTGATAGCGGGGCCTTCATTAGCTTC. This translates into CATSDSGAFISF. This rearrangement joins TRBV24-1 to TRBJ2-1; 7 positions match TRBD2. This CDR3 has 12 residues. Looked up from germline, CDR1 is KGHDR and CDR2 is SFDVKD.

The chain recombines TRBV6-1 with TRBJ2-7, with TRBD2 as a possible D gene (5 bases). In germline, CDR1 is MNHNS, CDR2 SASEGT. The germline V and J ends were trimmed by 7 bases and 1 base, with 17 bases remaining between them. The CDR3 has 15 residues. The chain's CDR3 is CASIITDAGSYEQYF. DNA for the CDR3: TGTGCCAGCATAATAACAGACGCGGGTTCCTACGAGCAGTACTTC.

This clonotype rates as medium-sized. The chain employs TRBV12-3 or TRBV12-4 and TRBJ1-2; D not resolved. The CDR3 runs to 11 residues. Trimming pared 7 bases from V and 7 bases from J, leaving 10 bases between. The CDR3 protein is CASTVVAGYTF. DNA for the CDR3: TGTGCCAGCACCGTCGTGGCTGGCTACACCTTC.

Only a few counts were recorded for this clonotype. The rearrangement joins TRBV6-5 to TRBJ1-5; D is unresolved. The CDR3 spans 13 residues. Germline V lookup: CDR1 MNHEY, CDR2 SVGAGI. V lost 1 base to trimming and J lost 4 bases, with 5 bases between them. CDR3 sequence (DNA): TGTGCCAGCAGTTACTGGGAAAATCAGCCCCAGCATTTT. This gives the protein CASSYWENQPQHF.